What follows are 18 T cell receptor beta chains derived from one specimen sequenced in a study of blood T cell repertoires in COVID-19. TCRdb keeps only in-frame clones here, not all; method: immunoSEQ multiplex PCR. This sample carries almost 500,000 clones, more than 85% of them seen once, and the ten largest clones take around 8%. Material for sequencing was PBMCs or T cells enriched from blood (not recorded which). The receptors were gathered from a woman aged 55-70 years who had recovered from COVID-19.

This clone has at least ten counts. The identical CDR3 is also encoded by other nucleotide sequences in the sample. This sequence joins TRBV7-8 and TRBJ1-2; D perhaps matches TRBD1 (5 bases). The CDR3 runs 14 residues. V lost 5 bases and J 4 bases, leaving 14 bases between the germline ends. The germline V gene has CDR1 SGHVS and CDR2 FQNEAQ. The DNA of the CDR3 is TGTGCCAGCAGCCCTCGGGACTCCTCCTATGGCTACACCTTC. Amino acid sequence: CASSPRDSSYGYTF.

The chain uses TRBV12-5 and TRBJ2-3; the D gene is possibly TRBD1 (5 bases). In germline, CDR1 is LGHNT, CDR2 FRNRAP. V was pared by 6 bases and J by 3 bases, with 13 bases between. This CDR3 spans 14 amino acids. CDR3 region: CASGPPQGTDTQYF. In DNA, the CDR3 is TGTGCTAGTGGCCCCCCGCAGGGAACAGATACGCAGTATTTT.

The rearrangement links TRBV4-1 to TRBJ1-1; 9 bases agree with TRBD1. The germline CDR1 and CDR2 sequences are MGHRA and YSYEKL. With 1 base clipped from V and 5 bases from J, the junction kept 5 bases outside the gene matches. The CDR3 totals 15 residues. Here the CDR3 reads CASSQGTGEGTEAFF. As DNA, the CDR3 is TGCGCCAGCAGCCAAGGGACAGGGGAGGGGACTGAAGCTTTCTTT.

This sequence joins TRBV14 and TRBJ2-3; 8 nucleotides line up with TRBD1. The CDR3 is 17 residues long. Losses at the gene ends were 5 bases for V and 2 bases for J; bases not matched to a gene: 12. Germline CDR1 is SGHDN and CDR2 is FVKESK. CDR3 DNA sequence: TGTGCCAGCAGCAAATGGATTGGGACAGGATTCACAGATACGCAGTATTTT. Protein: CASSKWIGTGFTDTQYF.

The V call is TRBV25-1, the J call TRBJ2-1; D unresolved. Trimming took 1 base from V and 3 from J, leaving 4 bases between them. Germline values: CDR1 MGHDK, CDR2 SYGVNS. This CDR3 is 13 amino acids long. Written as DNA, the CDR3 is TGTGCCAGCAGTGAATCCATCTACAATGAGCAGTTCTTC. This translates into CASSESIYNEQFF.

This clone was seen once. V and J are TRBV18 and TRBJ2-5; D is ambiguous. With 3 bases removed from V and 5 bases from J, the gap between germline ends came to 7 bases. There are 12 residues in the CDR3. Germline-derived CDR1 and CDR2 are KGHSH and LQKENI. The CDR3 protein is CASSPASETQYF. The CDR3 DNA reads as TGTGCCAGCTCACCCGCGTCGGAGACCCAGTACTTC.

The chain recombines TRBV14 with TRBJ2-3; D is uncertain. V shed 4 bases and J shed 8 bases, with 10 bases lying between them. Germline CDR1 reads SGHDN; CDR2 reads FVKESK. The CDR3 is made up of 12 amino acids. CDR3 loop: CASSPLYGTQYF. The CDR3 nucleotides are TGTGCCAGCAGCCCTCTATACGGTACGCAGTATTTT.

The V gene is TRBV7-9, the J gene TRBJ1-5; possible D gene TRBD1, 5 bases. The germline CDR1 and CDR2 sequences are SEHNR and FQNEAQ (reference sequence). There are 13 residues in the CDR3. Trimming removed 5 bases at V and 5 bases at J, with 10 bases between. In DNA form, the CDR3 reads TGTGCCAGCAGCCGATCGGGGGATCAGCCCCAGCATTTT. Translating gives CASSRSGDQPQHF. Full variable domain (outside the CDR3, taken from reference TRBV7-9 and TRBJ1-5): DTGVSQNPRHKITKRGQNVTFRCDPISEHNRLYWYRQTLGQGPEFLTYFQNEAQLEKSRLLSDRFSAERPKGSFSTLEIQRTEQGDSAMYLCASSRSGDQPQHFGDGTRLSIL.

This chain uses TRBV5-1 with TRBJ2-6; D gene ambiguous. Trimming took 5 bases from V and 0 from J, leaving 9 bases between them. Germline CDR1 reads SGHRS; CDR2 reads YFSETQ. This CDR3 has 15 residues. CDR3 nucleotide sequence: TGCGCCAGCAGTCTTCCGAGCTCTGGGGCCAACGTCCTGACTTTC. Its protein is CASSLPSSGANVLTF. Full variable domain (outside the CDR3, taken from reference TRBV5-1 and TRBJ2-6): KAGVTQTPRYLIKTRGQQVTLSCSPISGHRSVSWYQQTPGQGLQFLFEYFSETQRNKGNFPGRFSGRQFSNSRSEMNVSTLELGDSALYLCASSLPSSGANVLTFGAGSRLTVL.

This rearrangement joins TRBV6-5 to TRBJ1-1; a possible D gene is TRBD1 (5 bases). Germline V gene sequence: CDR1 MNHEY, CDR2 SVGAGI. The CDR3 totals 14 residues. Trimming left V 0 bases short and J 8 bases short, with 13 bases between. The chain's CDR3 is CASSYSLGLSEAFF. CDR3 DNA sequence: TGTGCCAGCAGTTACTCCTTGGGGCTCAGCGAAGCTTTCTTT.

The chain employs TRBV6-5 and TRBJ1-2; TRBD1 agrees at 7 bases. Unmatched junction bases numbered 3, after V lost 2 bases and J lost 0 bases. Germline CDR1 and CDR2: MNHEY and SVGAGI. CDR3 size: 15 residues. CDR3: CASSYGGTANYGYTF. In DNA, the CDR3 is TGTGCCAGCAGTTACGGGGGGACAGCTAACTATGGCTACACCTTC.

The J gene is TRBJ2-1, the V gene TRBV5-1; D is unresolved. V was pared by 0 bases and J by 10 bases, with 14 bases between. The germline CDR1 and CDR2 sequences are SGHRS and YFSETQ. CDR3 size: 14 residues. The CDR3: CASSLVGYPAEQFF. CDR3 sequence (DNA): TGCGCCAGCAGCTTGGTGGGCTACCCCGCCGAGCAGTTCTTC.

CDR3 bases: TGCGCCAGCAGCCAAGTATCTGGCGGGGTTTCAGATACGCAGTATTTT. The encoded protein is CASSQVSGGVSDTQYF. V is TRBV4-1 and J is TRBJ2-3, with D possibly matching TRBD2 (6 bases). V was cut by 1 base and J by 4 bases, with 15 bases left in between. The germline V gene encodes CDR1 MGHRA and CDR2 YSYEKL. The CDR3 loop spans 16 amino acids.

The chain couples TRBV2 to TRBJ1-2; TRBD1 matches 7 bases. Unmatched junction bases numbered 7, after V lost 7 bases and J lost 2 bases. This CDR3 comprises 14 residues. The germline V gene has CDR1 SNHLY and CDR2 FYNNEI. Written as DNA, the CDR3 is TGTGCCAGCAAGAACAGGGGCGTGAACTATGGCTACACCTTC. Protein product: CASKNRGVNYGYTF.

This clone was recorded only once. The chain has TRBV6-5 and TRBJ2-3, with unresolved D. Trimming took off 7 bases at V and 3 bases at J, with 17 bases between the two ends. CDR1 MNHEY and CDR2 SVGAGI come from the germline V gene. This CDR3 spans 15 amino acids. CDR3 nucleotide sequence: TGTGCCAGCATCCGCCCGGTGAGGAGAACAGATACGCAGTATTTT. This encodes CASIRPVRRTDTQYF.

This clone was counted a few times. This CDR3 is CASSPGTGSSGNTIYF. Written as DNA, the CDR3 is TGTGCCAGCAGCCCCGGGACAGGGTCCTCTGGAAACACCATATATTTT. The V gene is TRBV5-4, the J gene TRBJ1-3, with TRBD1 matching over 9 bases. Losses at the gene ends were 4 bases for V and 0 bases for J; bases not matched to a gene: 5. CDR3 length equals 16 residues. CDR1 is SGHNT and CDR2 is YYREEE in the germline V gene (reference sequence).

This chain connects TRBV5-1 to TRBJ1-5; no clear D gene. Germline values: CDR1 SGHRS, CDR2 YFSETQ. The V and J ends lost 4 bases and 6 bases respectively, with 11 bases between them. The CDR3 length is 13 residues. CDR3 in amino acids: CASSPGVGQPQHF. The CDR3 DNA follows: TGCGCCAGCAGCCCCGGAGTGGGTCAGCCCCAGCATTTT.

The chain links TRBV5-1 to TRBJ2-1, with 11 bases that match TRBD2. The CDR3 is 16 amino acids. The germline gives CDR1 SGHRS, CDR2 YFSETQ. The trim removed 2 bases at V and 10 bases at J, leaving 11 bases unmatched. The CDR3 nucleotides are TGCGCCAGCAGCTTCGTTCCTACTAGCGGGGGCCCCGAGCAGTTCTTC. This encodes CASSFVPTSGGPEQFF. Variable domain in full (rest from reference TRBV5-1 and TRBJ2-1): KAGVTQTPRYLIKTRGQQVTLSCSPISGHRSVSWYQQTPGQGLQFLFEYFSETQRNKGNFPGRFSGRQFSNSRSEMNVSTLELGDSALYLCASSFVPTSGGPEQFFGPGTRLTVL.